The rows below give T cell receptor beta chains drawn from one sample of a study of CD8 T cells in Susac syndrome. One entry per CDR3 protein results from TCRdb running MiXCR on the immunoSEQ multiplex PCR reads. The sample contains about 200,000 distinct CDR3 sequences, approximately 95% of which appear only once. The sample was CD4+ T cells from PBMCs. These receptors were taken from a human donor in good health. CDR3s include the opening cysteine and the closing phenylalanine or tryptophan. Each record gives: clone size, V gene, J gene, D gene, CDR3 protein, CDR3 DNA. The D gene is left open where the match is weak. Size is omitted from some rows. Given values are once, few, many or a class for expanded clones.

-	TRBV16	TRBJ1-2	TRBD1	CASSRFQGAQPYGYTF	TGTGCCAGCAGCCGATTCCAGGGGGCGCAGCCCTATGGCTACACCTTC
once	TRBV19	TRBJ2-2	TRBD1	CASSSTGPITGELFF	TGTGCCAGTAGTTCGACAGGGCCGATAACCGGGGAGCTGTTTTTT
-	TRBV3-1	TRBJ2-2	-	CASSHRPGVAGELFF	TGTGCCAGCAGCCACCGCCCAGGGGTAGCCGGGGAGCTGTTTTTT
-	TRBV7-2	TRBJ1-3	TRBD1	CASSLQPRTGADTIYF	TGTGCCAGCAGCTTACAACCTCGGACAGGGGCAGACACCATATATTTT
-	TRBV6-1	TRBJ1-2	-	CASSPDPGDGYTF	TGTGCCAGCAGCCCCGACCCGGGGGATGGCTACACCTTC
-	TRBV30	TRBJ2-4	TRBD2	CAWSVAGALKNIQYF	TGTGCCTGGAGTGTAGCGGGGGCGTTAAAAAACATTCAGTACTTC
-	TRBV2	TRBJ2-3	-	CASSEALRNTQYF	TGTGCCAGCAGTGAAGCGCTTAGGAATACGCAGTATTTT
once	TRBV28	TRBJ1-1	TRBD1	CASRTGQPSNTEAFF	TGTGCCAGCAGGACGGGACAGCCCTCGAACACTGAAGCTTTCTTT
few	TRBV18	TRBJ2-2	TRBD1	CASSEDRGRTGELFF	TGTGCCAGCTCAGAGGACAGGGGTCGCACCGGGGAGCTGTTTTTT
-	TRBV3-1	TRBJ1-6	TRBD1	CASSPGGATGDSPLHF	TGTGCCAGCAGCCCCGGCGGGGCGACAGGGGATTCACCCCTCCACTTT
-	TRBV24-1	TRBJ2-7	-	CATSEAVDSHEQYF	TGTGCCACCAGTGAGGCAGTTGATTCCCACGAGCAGTACTTC
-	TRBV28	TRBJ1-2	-	CASSLFGGVDGYTF	TGTGCCAGCAGTTTATTCGGGGGGGTAGATGGCTACACCTTC
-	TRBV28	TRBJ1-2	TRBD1	CASSLQGAQNGYTF	TGTGCCAGCAGTTTACAGGGGGCGCAAAATGGCTACACCTTC
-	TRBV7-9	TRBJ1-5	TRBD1	CASSIWTGVGNQPQHF	TGTGCCAGCAGCATATGGACAGGGGTTGGCAATCAGCCCCAGCATTTT
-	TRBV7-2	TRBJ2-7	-	CASSHDPKSYEQYF	TGTGCCAGCAGCCATGACCCGAAATCCTACGAGCAGTACTTC
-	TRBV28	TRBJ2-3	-	CASSLYSSKDGGTFLTDTQYF	TGTGCCAGCAGTTTATACTCAAGTAAGGACGGGGGCACCTTTCTCACAGATACGCAGTATTTT
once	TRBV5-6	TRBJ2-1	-	CASSYRENEQFF	TGTGCCAGCAGCTACAGGGAAAATGAGCAGTTCTTC
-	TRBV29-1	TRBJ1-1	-	CSVLGGVEAFF	TGCAGCGTTCTGGGTGGGGTGGAAGCTTTCTTT
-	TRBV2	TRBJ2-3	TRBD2	CASSTRTSGGRDTQYF	TGTGCCAGCAGTACCCGGACTAGCGGGGGGAGGGATACGCAGTATTTT
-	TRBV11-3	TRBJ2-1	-	CASSQRGRGTYNEQFF	TGTGCCAGCAGCCAAAGAGGACGGGGGACCTACAATGAGCAGTTCTTC
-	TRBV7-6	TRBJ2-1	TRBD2	CASSYRGGTLRDEQFF	TGTGCCAGCAGCTATCGCGGGGGGACACTTAGGGATGAGCAGTTCTTC
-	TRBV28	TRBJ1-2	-	CACLVRGGYTF	TGTGCCTGCTTGGTGAGGGGGGGCTACACCTTC
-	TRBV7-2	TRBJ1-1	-	CASSPGGVGDTEAFF	TGTGCCAGCAGCCCCGGAGGGGTGGGAGACACTGAAGCTTTCTTT
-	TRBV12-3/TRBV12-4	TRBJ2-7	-	CASGRRSGEQYF	TGTGCCAGTGGTCGGCGCTCGGGCGAGCAGTACTTC
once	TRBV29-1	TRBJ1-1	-	CSALTWGSEEAFF	TGCAGCGCCCTAACGTGGGGCTCAGAAGAAGCTTTCTTT
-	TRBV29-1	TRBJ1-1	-	CSASRGEAFF	TGCAGCGCCTCGCGAGGGGAAGCTTTCTTT
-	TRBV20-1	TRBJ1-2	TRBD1	CSAREYGTGDLNYGYTF	TGCAGTGCTAGAGAATACGGGACAGGGGACCTTAACTATGGCTACACCTTC
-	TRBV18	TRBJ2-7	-	CASSPTGFYEQYF	TGTGCCAGCTCACCTACAGGGTTCTACGAGCAGTACTTC
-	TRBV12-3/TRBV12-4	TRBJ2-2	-	CASRATGSGTGELFF	TGTGCCAGCAGGGCAACAGGGTCTGGCACCGGGGAGCTGTTTTTT
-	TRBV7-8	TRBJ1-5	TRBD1	CASSFRTGDQPQHF	TGTGCCAGCAGCTTTAGGACAGGGGATCAGCCCCAGCATTTT
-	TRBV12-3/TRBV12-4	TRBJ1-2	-	CASNHGPQINYGYTF	TGTGCCAGCAACCACGGGCCACAGATAAACTATGGCTACACCTTC
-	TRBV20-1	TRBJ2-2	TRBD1	CSAIDRGRTGELFF	TGCAGTGCTATCGACAGGGGGCGAACCGGGGAGCTGTTTTTT